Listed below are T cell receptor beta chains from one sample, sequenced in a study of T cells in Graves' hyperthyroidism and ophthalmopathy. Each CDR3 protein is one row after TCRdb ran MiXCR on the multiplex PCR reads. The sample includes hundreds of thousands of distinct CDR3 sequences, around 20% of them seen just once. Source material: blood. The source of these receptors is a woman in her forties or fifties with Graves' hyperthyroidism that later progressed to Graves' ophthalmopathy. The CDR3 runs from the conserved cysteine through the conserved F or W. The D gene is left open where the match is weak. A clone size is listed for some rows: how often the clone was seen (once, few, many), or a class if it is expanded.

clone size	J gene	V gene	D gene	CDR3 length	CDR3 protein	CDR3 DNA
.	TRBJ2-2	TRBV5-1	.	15	CASSSILGETGELFF	TGCGCCAGCAGCTCCATCCTGGGGGAAACCGGGGAGCTGTTTTTT
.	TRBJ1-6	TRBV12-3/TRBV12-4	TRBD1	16	CASSSGGGAYNSPLHF	TGTGCCAGCAGTTCGGGAGGGGGCGCCTATAATTCACCCCTCCACTTT
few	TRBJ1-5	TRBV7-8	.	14	CASSLRVDGQPQHF	TGTGCCAGCAGCCTTCGGGTAGACGGTCAGCCCCAGCATTTT
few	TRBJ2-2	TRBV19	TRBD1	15	CASNIGQGGTGELFF	TGTGCCAGTAATATAGGACAGGGGGGCACCGGGGAGCTGTTTTTT
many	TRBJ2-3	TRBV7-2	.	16	CASSSPFGGFTDTQYF	TGTGCCAGCAGCTCTCCGTTTGGAGGGTTCACAGATACGCAGTATTTT
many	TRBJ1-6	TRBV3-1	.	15	CASSQDFRVDSPLHF	TGTGCCAGCAGCCAAGATTTCAGGGTGGATTCACCCCTCCACTTT
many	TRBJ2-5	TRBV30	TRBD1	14	CAWSKGQGLGYSYF	TGTGCCTGGAGCAAGGGACAGGGCCTCGGTTATTCGTACTTC
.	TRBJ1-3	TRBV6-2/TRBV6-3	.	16	CASRIRGGNSGNTIYF	TGTGCCAGCAGGATCCGGGGAGGTAACTCTGGAAACACCATATATTTT
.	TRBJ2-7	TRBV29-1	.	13	CSVRQGIVAEQYF	TGCAGCGTTCGTCAGGGAATAGTGGCCGAGCAGTACTTC
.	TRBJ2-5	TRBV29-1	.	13	CSVWETGQETQYF	TGCAGCGTGTGGGAGACAGGACAAGAGACCCAGTACTTC
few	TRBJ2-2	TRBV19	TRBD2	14	CASMLAGNTGELFF	TGTGCCAGTATGCTAGCGGGGAACACCGGGGAGCTGTTTTTT
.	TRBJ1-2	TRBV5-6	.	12	CASSLTAGGYTF	TGTGCCAGCAGCCTGACTGCAGGCGGCTACACCTTC
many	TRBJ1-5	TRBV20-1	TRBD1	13	CSANRGRGQPQHF	TGCAGTGCGAACAGGGGAAGGGGTCAGCCCCAGCATTTT
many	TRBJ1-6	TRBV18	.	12	CASSPDRQPLHF	TGTGCCAGCTCACCAGACAGGCAACCCCTCCACTTT
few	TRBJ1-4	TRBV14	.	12	CASSQNGEKLFF	TGTGCCAGCAGCCAAAACGGTGAAAAACTGTTTTTT
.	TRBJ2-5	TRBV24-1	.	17	CATSDDQNRLGAETQYF	TGTGCCACCAGTGATGACCAAAATCGCCTAGGGGCAGAGACCCAGTACTTC
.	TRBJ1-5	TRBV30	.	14	CAWSNVNSNQPQHF	TGTGCCTGGAGTAACGTAAATAGCAATCAGCCCCAGCATTTT
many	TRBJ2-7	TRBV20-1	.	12	CSATAAAYEQYF	TGCAGTGCTACCGCTGCGGCCTACGAGCAGTACTTC
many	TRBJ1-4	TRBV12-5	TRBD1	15	CASGLASGGDEKLFF	TGTGCTAGTGGTTTGGCGTCAGGGGGGGATGAAAAACTGTTTTTT